Shown below are 18 T cell receptor beta chains from a single sample sequenced in a study of breast tumors, draining lymph nodes, adjacent tissues. Samples came from axillary lymph nodes draining the breast cancer. TCRdb reanalysed the multiplex PCR reads using MiXCR and keeps one entry per CDR3 protein. The sample includes 150,000 or so distinct CDR3 sequences, about 30% seen only once; the top ten take about 4.1%. The sequenced sample was axillary lymph node tissue. These receptors all come from a female donor with breast cancer. Some clones in this sample may be carry-over from other donors' samples.

Many counts were recorded for this clonotype. The CDR3 region is CASSLSPRSNQPQHF. For the CDR3, the DNA is TGTGCCAGCAGCTTAAGCCCTAGGAGCAATCAGCCCCAGCATTTT. This sequence joins TRBV7-8 and TRBJ1-5; D call uncertain. Per the germline V gene, CDR1 is SGHVS and CDR2 is FQNEAQ. Deletions cut 2 bases from V and 1 base from J, with 9 bases between. CDR3 length equals 15 residues.

In the case of this clonotype: The junction departs from germline at one end; a sequencing error may be responsible. The DNA of the CDR3 is TGCAGTGCCAGCGGCGGGAGGGCCGCAGATACGCAGTACTTT. Amino acid sequence: CSASGGRAADTQYF. The rearrangement links TRBV20-1 to TRBJ2-3; 9 bases are shared with TRBD2. CDR1 and CDR2 from the germline V gene are DFQATT and SNEGSKA (reference sequence). CDR3 size: 14 residues.

The chain carries TRBV2 and TRBJ1-2; the D is unclear. V lost 6 bases and J 10 bases, leaving 15 bases between the germline ends. The CDR3 consists of 12 residues. Per germline, CDR1 SNHLY and CDR2 FYNNEI. This chain's CDR3 is CASRQDLSSYTF. CDR3 sequence (DNA): TGTGCCAGCAGACAAGACCTGAGCTCCTACACCTTC. Together with reference TRBV2 and TRBJ1-2, the CDR3 gives the full variable domain: EPEVTQTPSHQVTQMGQEVILRCVPISNHLYFYWYRQILGQKVEFLVSFYNNEISEKSEIFDDQFSVERPDGSNFTLKIRSTKLEDSAMYFCASRQDLSSYTFGSGTRLTVV.

In its sample, this clonotype was seen a few times. Given a much more abundant clone one base away, this may be a read error. The final CDR3 position lacks the conserved phenylalanine or tryptophan, pointing to a likely read error. The chain has TRBV9 and TRBJ2-1; D might be TRBD2 (6 bases). Germline CDR1 reads SGDLS; CDR2 reads YYNGEE. This CDR3 spans 13 amino acids. V was cut by 2 bases and J by 9 bases, with 12 bases left in between. CDR3 nucleotide sequence: TGTGCCAGCAGCGTGGGGGGTGAGGGTGAGCAGTTCTCC. Translation: CASSVGGEGEQFS.

Only a few counts were recorded for this clonotype. A much larger clone differs from this one at a single base, so this may be a read error. The V and J genes are TRBV11-2 and TRBJ2-1; tentative D call: TRBD1 (6 bases). CDR3 length: 15 residues. In germline, CDR1 is SGHAT, CDR2 FQNNGV. Trimming took 1 base from V and 6 from J, leaving 13 bases between them. CDR3 nucleotides: TGTGCCAGCAGCTTAGTGCAGGGGACGGGCAATGAGCAGTTCTTC. As protein: CASSLVQGTGNEQFF.

For the CDR3, the DNA is TGTGCCAGCAGCCCGCGGGTTGGGAGCGGGACGGGGGGAGAGCAGTACTTC. It yields the protein CASSPRVGSGTGGEQYF. The chain uses TRBV13 and TRBJ2-7; 7 positions match TRBD2. This CDR3 has 17 amino acids. The junction had 20 bases not matched to a gene; V was cut back by 5 bases and J by 7 bases. The germline CDR1 and CDR2 sequences are PRHDT and FYEKMQ (reference sequence).

This clonotype has a count of ten or more. The J gene is TRBJ2-7, the V gene TRBV18; 8 nucleotides align to TRBD2. The CDR3 contains 15 residues. The germline V gene has CDR1 KGHSH and CDR2 LQKENI. J lost 4 bases, V lost 3 bases, and 8 bases had no gene match. CDR3 in DNA: TGTGCCAGCTCACCGGACGGGGGGGCCGAGTACGAGCAGTACTTC. As protein: CASSPDGGAEYEQYF. The whole variable domain, remainder taken from reference TRBV18 and TRBJ2-7, is NAGVMQNPRHLVRRRGQEARLRCSPMKGHSHVYWYRQLPEEGLKFMVYLQKENIIDESGMPKERFSAEFPKEGPSILRIQQVVRGDSAAYFCASSPDGGAEYEQYFGPGTRLTVT.

As to this clonotype: A clone one base away is much larger, so this may be a read error. Here the CDR3 omits its conserved ending phenylalanine or tryptophan, so a read error is the likely source. The J gene is TRBJ2-5, the V gene TRBV6-7; 9 bases agree with TRBD2. TRBV6-7 is noted as an ORF with a role that remains uncertain. Germline trimming cut 1 base from V and 3 bases from J; bases unmatched to any gene: 3. This CDR3 spans 15 amino acids. CDR3 coding DNA: TGTGCCAGCAGTTACTTGGCGGGAGGGGAAGAGACCCAGTACCTC. It specifies CASSYLAGGEETQYL.

This clonotype was detected only a few times. The rearrangement joins TRBV6-6 to TRBJ2-2; a possible D gene is TRBD1 (6 bases). Trimming pared 5 bases from V and 5 bases from J, leaving 12 bases between. CDR1 MNHNY and CDR2 SVGAGI come from the germline V gene (reference sequence). The CDR3 covers 14 residues. CDR3 in amino acids: CASSPDSLTGELFF. Written as DNA, the CDR3 is TGTGCCAGCAGTCCGGACAGTTTAACCGGGGAGCTGTTTTTT.

Turning to this clonotype: A read error may produce the germline difference seen at one junction end. The V gene is TRBV29-1, the J gene TRBJ2-2; D is possibly TRBD2 (5 bases). The CDR3 contains 14 residues. CDR1 SQVTM and CDR2 ANQGSEA come from the germline V gene. The CDR3 DNA is TGCAGCGTTGGGGCGTATGCGAACACCGGGGAGCTGTCTTGG. Translated: CSVGAYANTGELSW.

The chain combines TRBV28 with TRBJ2-4, with TRBD1 matching 9 bases. The CDR3 covers 16 residues. CDR1 is MDHEN and CDR2 is SYDVKM in the germline V gene. V shed 5 bases and J 9 bases; nucleotides not matched to a gene: 14. The CDR3 region has the DNA TGTGCCAGCAGTCCCTGGACAGGGGAGTTGGGAAGCATTCAGTACTTC. Its protein is CASSPWTGELGSIQYF.

This clonotype was seen repeatedly, ten times or more. A much more abundant neighbour one base away suggests this may be a read error. The rearrangement uses TRBV7-2 and TRBJ2-6; perhaps TRBD2 as D (6 bases). CDR1 and CDR2 (germline): SGHTA, FQGNSA. The CDR3 contains 17 residues. The CDR3 bases are TGTGCCAGCAGCTTATTTAATCAGGGAGGTGGGGCCAACCTCCTGACTTTC. Protein product: CASSLFNQGGGANLLTF.

This clonotype was seen many times. CDR3 in DNA: TGTGCCAGCACCCCGGACAGGGCGCCCTACGAGCAGTACTTC. This sequence encodes CASTPDRAPYEQYF. The V and J genes are TRBV25-1 and TRBJ2-7, with TRBD1 identical over 8 bases. Germline CDR1 MGHDK, CDR2 SYGVNS. CDR3 length: 14 amino acids. V gave up 7 bases and J gave up 2 bases; unmatched junction bases: 7.

This clonotype has more than one count but fewer than ten. The CDR3 does not end in the conserved phenylalanine or tryptophan, so this is likely a read error. The chain recombines TRBV2 with TRBJ1-6; D unresolved. V shed 3 bases and J shed 4 bases, with 13 bases lying between them. The length of the CDR3 is 16 residues. Per the germline V gene, CDR1 is SNHLY and CDR2 is FYNNEI. The CDR3 nucleotides read TGTGCCAGCAGTGATAACGCGAATCCTTATAATTCACCCCTCCACCTC. Translating gives CASSDNANPYNSPLHL.

Points on this clonotype: With a much larger clone just one base away, this may be a read error. The V call is TRBV20-1, the J call TRBJ2-3; 8 bases are shared with TRBD1. The germline V gene encodes CDR1 DFQATT and CDR2 SNEGSKA (reference sequence). The CDR3 has 14 residues. The CDR3 nucleotides read TGCAGGGCTAGTTGGGACAGGAAGACAGCTACGCAGTATTTT. Its translation: CRASWDRKTATQYF.

Ten or more counts support this clonotype. The chain employs TRBV12-3 or TRBV12-4 and TRBJ2-7; D may be TRBD2 (5 bases). Trimming took off 3 bases at V and 3 bases at J, with 12 bases between the two ends. This CDR3 spans 14 amino acids. The CDR3 protein is CASSFQRTHYEQYF. Written as DNA, the CDR3 is TGTGCCAGCAGTTTCCAGCGGACCCACTACGAGCAGTACTTC.

The chain links TRBV11-2 to TRBJ2-1; 9 bases fit TRBD2. The trim removed 5 bases at V and 6 bases at J, leaving 11 bases unmatched. There are 16 residues in the CDR3. CDR1 is SGHAT, CDR2 FQNNGV, per germline. This CDR3 is CASSASGTSYSNEQFF. CDR3 bases: TGTGCCAGCAGCGCATCCGGGACTAGCTACTCCAATGAGCAGTTCTTC. Supplemented by reference TRBV11-2 and TRBJ2-1, the full variable domain reads EAGVAQSPRYKIIEKRQSVAFWCNPISGHATLYWYQQILGQGPKLLIQFQNNGVVDDSQLPKDRFSAERLKGVDSTLKIQPAKLEDSAVYLCASSASGTSYSNEQFFGPGTRLTVL.

This clonotype occurred many times. This chain joins TRBV20-1 and TRBJ2-5; 15 nucleotides line up with TRBD2. The CDR3 extends over 17 amino acids. Germline-derived CDR1 and CDR2 are DFQATT and SNEGSKA (reference sequence). V lost 2 bases to trimming and J lost 2 bases; unmatched junction nucleotides: 6. The CDR3 loop reads CSARPGTSGGIQETQYF. The CDR3 DNA reads as TGCAGTGCTAGACCCGGGACTAGCGGGGGGATTCAAGAGACCCAGTACTTC.